The 18 T cell receptor beta chains presented below share a single source sample, sequenced in a study of CD8+CD57+ T cells in acquired aplastic anemia. In patients chosen for sequencing, flow cytometry had shown CD8+CD57+ cell expansion. Profiles of TCR beta VDJ and CDR3 were generated from a genomic DNA template. Via MiXCR, TCRdb re-called the reads, giving one row per CDR3 protein. The table records some 150,000 distinct CDR3 sequences, around 48% of them present only once. The sample taken for sequencing was sorted CD4+, CD8+, or CD8+CD57+ T cells (not recorded which) from PBMCs. The receptors originated from a human donor with aplastic anemia.

V gene TRBV19 combines with J gene TRBJ2-7; D remains unclear. V lost 4 bases, J lost 3 bases, and 16 bases lay in between. This CDR3 spans 15 amino acids. Looked up from germline, CDR1 is LNHDA and CDR2 is SQIVND (reference sequence). The CDR3 nucleotides read TGTGCCAGTAGTACGGAGAGGCAGACCCACTACGAGCAGTACTTC. Protein sequence: CASSTERQTHYEQYF.

This clonotype turned up a few times. The chain couples TRBV2 to TRBJ1-6; D is possibly TRBD1 (5 bases). Germline V gene data show CDR1 as SNHLY and CDR2 as FYNNEI. CDR3 length: 14 residues. Trimming cost V 4 bases and J 3 bases, with 7 bases left between them. The CDR3 DNA sequence: TGTGCCAGCAGTGGCAGGGACTATAATTCACCCCTCCACTTT. Its translation is CASSGRDYNSPLHF.

The chain couples TRBV5-1 to TRBJ2-1; tentatively, D is TRBD1 or TRBD2 (6 bases each). The CDR3 is 16 residues long. Trimming took 6 bases from V and 0 from J, leaving 16 bases between them. Germline V gene lookup returns CDR1 SGHRS and CDR2 YFSETQ. The DNA of the CDR3 is TGCGCCAGCACCCCGGGATCGGGGGCCTCCTACAATGAGCAGTTCTTC. Residues: CASTPGSGASYNEQFF.

This rearrangement joins TRBV3-1 to TRBJ2-7; D is undetermined. Trimming removed 1 base at V and 0 bases at J, with 13 bases between. Germline-derived CDR1 and CDR2 are LGHDT and YNNKEL (reference sequence). The CDR3 contains 16 residues. This CDR3 is CASSQVRTASSYEQYF. The CDR3 coding sequence is TGTGCCAGCAGCCAAGTAAGAACAGCTAGCTCCTACGAGCAGTACTTC.

A note on this clonotype: The junction and the germline gene differ at one end; a read error may be behind it. This chain connects TRBV12-3 or TRBV12-4 to TRBJ2-2; a weak D match, TRBD1 (6 bases). The CDR3 covers 13 residues. The CDR3, as DNA: TGTGCCAGCACCTACAGGGACACCGGAGAGCCGTTTTTT. This codes for CASTYRDTGEPFF.

DNA for the CDR3: TGCAGTGCTAGAGGGGAATCTGGGGCCAACGTCCTGACTTTC. It translates to CSARGESGANVLTF. The chain carries TRBV20-1 and TRBJ2-6; D is ambiguous. V was shortened by 1 base and J by 1 base, with 5 bases between the two germline ends. The CDR3 is 14 residues long. Germline-derived CDR1 and CDR2 are DFQATT and SNEGSKA (reference sequence).

This clonotype was found many times. The chain links TRBV4-1 to TRBJ1-4, with unresolved D. V was clipped by 2 bases and J by 3 bases, with 4 bases between them. The CDR3 has 13 amino acids. Germline-derived CDR1 and CDR2 are MGHRA and YSYEKL. The CDR3 DNA reads TGCGCCAGCAGCCAAAGCCCTAATGAAAAACTGTTTTTT. Translated: CASSQSPNEKLFF.

V usage is TRBV6-5 and J usage is TRBJ1-5; maybe TRBD1 (6 bases). This CDR3 spans 14 amino acids. Trimming stripped 4 bases from V and 7 bases from J, with 14 bases between. CDR1 and CDR2 from the germline V gene are MNHEY and SVGAGI. The CDR3 protein is CASSSGGLGQPQHF. CDR3 nucleotides: TGTGCCAGCAGTTCCGGGGGGCTTGGACAGCCCCAGCATTTT.

The chain has TRBV11-1 and TRBJ2-7; 9 bases map to TRBD2. This CDR3 contains 16 residues. V trimming: 3 bases; J trimming: 7 bases; junction bases outside the gene matches: 13. Germline V gives CDR1 SGHAT, CDR2 FQDESV (reference sequence). The chain's CDR3 is CASSLASGINTGEQYF. DNA for the CDR3: TGTGCCAGCAGCTTGGCTAGCGGGATCAACACTGGGGAGCAGTACTTC.

The V call is TRBV9, the J call TRBJ2-7; D might be TRBD2 (6 bases). CDR3 length: 14 amino acids. Trimming shortened V by 3 bases and J by 4 bases, and 14 bases separated the two germline ends. Germline-derived CDR1 and CDR2 are SGDLS and YYNGEE. CDR3 protein: CASSAGDFSYEQYF. The CDR3 coding sequence is TGTGCCAGCAGCGCCGGGGACTTCTCGTACGAGCAGTACTTC.

This chain links TRBV2 with TRBJ1-6; the match to TRBD1 covers 12 bases. V shed 6 bases and J 9 bases; nucleotides not matched to a gene: 6. CDR3 length: 15 amino acids. Germline V gene data show CDR1 as SNHLY and CDR2 as FYNNEI. CDR3 DNA sequence: TGTGCCAGCAGCGGGGGACAGGGGGCACGTTCACCCCTCCACTTT. This sequence encodes CASSGGQGARSPLHF.

J is TRBJ2-3 and V is TRBV7-9; no clear D gene. CDR1 and CDR2 from the germline V gene are SEHNR and FQNEAQ (reference sequence). The CDR3 has 13 residues. V lost 1 base and J lost 2, with 4 bases in between. The CDR3 region is CASSLEYTDTQYF. CDR3 DNA sequence: TGTGCCAGCAGCTTAGAATACACAGATACGCAGTATTTT.

This clonotype appeared many times. V gene TRBV3-1 combines with J gene TRBJ1-1, with 7 bases matching TRBD1. Germline CDR1 is LGHDT and CDR2 is YNNKEL (reference sequence). CDR3 length equals 14 residues. V gave up 3 bases and J gave up 1 base; unmatched junction bases: 2. CDR3 in DNA: TGTGCCAGCAGCCAGGGACAGCGGAACACTGAAGCTTTCTTT. This encodes CASSQGQRNTEAFF.

This clonotype occurred many times. This rearrangement joins TRBV20-1 to TRBJ2-5; D remains ambiguous. The CDR3 extends over 11 amino acids. Trimming cost V 6 bases and J 0 bases, with 5 bases left between them. The germline gives CDR1 DFQATT, CDR2 SNEGSKA (reference sequence). CDR3 sequence reads: CSAQYQETQYF. The CDR3 DNA sequence: TGCAGTGCCCAGTACCAAGAGACCCAGTACTTC.

V and J are TRBV19 and TRBJ1-1; 8 nucleotides match TRBD1. The germline V gene encodes CDR1 LNHDA and CDR2 SQIVND (reference sequence). Trimming at V came to 5 bases and at J to 5 bases, leaving 7 bases not matched to a gene. CDR3 size: 14 residues. As DNA, the CDR3 is TGTGCCAGTAGTCCGGGACAGGTAGTTACTGAAGCTTTCTTT. Amino acids: CASSPGQVVTEAFF.

There are many counts of this clonotype. V gene TRBV7-2 combines with J gene TRBJ2-5; TRBD2 matches 10 bases. Germline V lookup: CDR1 SGHTA, CDR2 FQGNSA. Germline trimming cut 4 bases from V and 5 bases from J; bases unmatched to any gene: 13. The CDR3 sequence is 17 residues long. The CDR3 sequence: CASSSGELAGVGETQYF. CDR3 nucleotides: TGTGCCAGCAGCTCTGGGGAGCTAGCGGGGGTGGGGGAGACCCAGTACTTC.

This clonotype was counted only a few times. A read error may explain this, as a much larger clone is one base away. The chain links TRBV5-1 to TRBJ2-7, with 8 bases that match TRBD1. Germline values: CDR1 SGHRS, CDR2 YFSETQ. This CDR3 region has 15 residues. This CDR3 is CASSPTAGTGGEQHF. Here the CDR3 DNA reads TGCGCCAGCAGCCCCACAGCCGGGACAGGTGGAGAGCAGCACTTC.

This clonotype was detected many times. The genes are TRBV3-1 and TRBJ2-7; TRBD2 matches 7 bases. The CDR3 loop spans 14 amino acids. V gave up 1 base and J gave up 3 bases; unmatched junction bases: 3. The germline V gene has CDR1 LGHDT and CDR2 YNNKEL (reference sequence). The CDR3 DNA sequence: TGTGCCAGCAGCCAAGTTCTAGCGGTCTACGAGCAGTACTTC. It specifies CASSQVLAVYEQYF.